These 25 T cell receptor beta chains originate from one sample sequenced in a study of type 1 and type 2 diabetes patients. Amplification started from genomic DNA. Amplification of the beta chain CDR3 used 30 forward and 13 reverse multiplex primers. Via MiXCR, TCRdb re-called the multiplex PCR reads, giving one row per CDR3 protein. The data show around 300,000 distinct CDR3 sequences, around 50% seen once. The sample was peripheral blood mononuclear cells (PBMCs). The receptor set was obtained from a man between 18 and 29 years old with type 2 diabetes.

CDR3 loop: CATSEQAPGNEQFF. In DNA form, the CDR3 reads TGTGCCACCAGTGAGCAAGCACCGGGAAATGAGCAGTTCTTC. The V call is TRBV24-1, the J call TRBJ2-1; D is perhaps TRBD2 (5 bases). The CDR3 sequence is 14 residues long. The germline V and J ends were trimmed by 4 bases and 7 bases, with 13 bases remaining between them. Per germline, CDR1 KGHDR and CDR2 SFDVKD.

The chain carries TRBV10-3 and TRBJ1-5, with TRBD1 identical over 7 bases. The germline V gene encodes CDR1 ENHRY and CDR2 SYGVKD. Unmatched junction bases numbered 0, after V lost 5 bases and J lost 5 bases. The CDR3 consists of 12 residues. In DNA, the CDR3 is TGTGCCATCAGTACAGGGGATCAGCCCCAGCATTTT. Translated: CAISTGDQPQHF.

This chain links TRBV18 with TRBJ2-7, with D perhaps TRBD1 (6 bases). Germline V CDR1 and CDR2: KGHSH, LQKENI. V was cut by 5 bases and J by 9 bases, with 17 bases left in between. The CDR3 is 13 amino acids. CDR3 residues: CASSKEQGRAQYF. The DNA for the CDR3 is TGTGCCAGCTCAAAAGAACAGGGTCGGGCGCAGTACTTC.

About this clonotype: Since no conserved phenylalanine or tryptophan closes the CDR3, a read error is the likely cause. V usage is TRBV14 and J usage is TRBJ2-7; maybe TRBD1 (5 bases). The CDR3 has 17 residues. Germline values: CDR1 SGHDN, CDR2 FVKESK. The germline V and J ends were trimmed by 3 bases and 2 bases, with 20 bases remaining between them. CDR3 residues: CASSHPQGGARTYEQYL. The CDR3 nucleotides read TGTGCCAGCAGCCACCCCCAAGGTGGGGCCAGAACCTACGAGCAGTACCTC.

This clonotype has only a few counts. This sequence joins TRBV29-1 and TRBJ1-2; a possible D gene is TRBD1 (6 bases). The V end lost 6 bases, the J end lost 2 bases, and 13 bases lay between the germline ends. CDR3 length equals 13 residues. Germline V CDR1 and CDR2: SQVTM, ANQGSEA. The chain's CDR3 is CSVERTANYGYTF. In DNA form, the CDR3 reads TGCAGCGTCGAAAGGACAGCAAACTATGGCTACACCTTC.

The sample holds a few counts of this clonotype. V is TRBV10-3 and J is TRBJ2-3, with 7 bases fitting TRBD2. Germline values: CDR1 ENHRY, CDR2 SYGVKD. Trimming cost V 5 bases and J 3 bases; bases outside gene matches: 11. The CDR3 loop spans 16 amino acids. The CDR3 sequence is CAISSPTSRLTDTQYF. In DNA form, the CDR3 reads TGTGCCATCAGTAGCCCGACTAGCCGATTAACAGATACGCAGTATTTT.

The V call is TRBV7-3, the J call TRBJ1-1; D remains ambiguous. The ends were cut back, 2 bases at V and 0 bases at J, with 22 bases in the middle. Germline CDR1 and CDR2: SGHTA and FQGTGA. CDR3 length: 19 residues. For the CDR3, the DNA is TGTGCCAGCAGCTTAGTAGTAGGGCCCTTCGGCGGAATGAACACTGAAGCTTTCTTT. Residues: CASSLVVGPFGGMNTEAFF.

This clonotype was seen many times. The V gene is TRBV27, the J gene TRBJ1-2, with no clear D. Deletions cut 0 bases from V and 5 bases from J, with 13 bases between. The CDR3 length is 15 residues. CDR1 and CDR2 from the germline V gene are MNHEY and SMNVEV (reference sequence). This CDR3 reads CASSLSTASLYGYTF. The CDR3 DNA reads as TGTGCCAGCAGTTTATCCACAGCTTCTTTATATGGCTACACCTTC.

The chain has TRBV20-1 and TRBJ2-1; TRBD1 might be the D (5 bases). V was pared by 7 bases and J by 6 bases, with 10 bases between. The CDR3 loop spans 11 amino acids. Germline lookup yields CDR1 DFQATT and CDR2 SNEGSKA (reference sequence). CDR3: CSVGRVNEQFF. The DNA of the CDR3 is TGCAGTGTGGGCAGGGTCAATGAGCAGTTCTTC.

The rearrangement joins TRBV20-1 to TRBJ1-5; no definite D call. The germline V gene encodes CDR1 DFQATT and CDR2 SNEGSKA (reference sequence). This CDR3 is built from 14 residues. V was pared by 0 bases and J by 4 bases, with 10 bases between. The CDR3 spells CSARDPGGNQPQHF. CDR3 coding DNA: TGCAGTGCTAGAGATCCTGGAGGTAATCAGCCCCAGCATTTT.

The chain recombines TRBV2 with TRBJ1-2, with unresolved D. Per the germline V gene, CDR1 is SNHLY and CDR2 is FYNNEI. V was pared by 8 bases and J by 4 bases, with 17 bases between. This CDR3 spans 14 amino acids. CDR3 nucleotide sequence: TGTGCCAGCGAACGGGGTTCTAGAAGCTATGGCTACACCTTC. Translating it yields CASERGSRSYGYTF.

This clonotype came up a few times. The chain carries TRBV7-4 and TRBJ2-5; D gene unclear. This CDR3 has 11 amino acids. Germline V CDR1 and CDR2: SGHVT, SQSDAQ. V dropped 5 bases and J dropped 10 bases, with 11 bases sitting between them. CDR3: CASSLLDGQYF. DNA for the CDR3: TGTGCCAGCAGCCTCCTGGATGGCCAGTACTTC.

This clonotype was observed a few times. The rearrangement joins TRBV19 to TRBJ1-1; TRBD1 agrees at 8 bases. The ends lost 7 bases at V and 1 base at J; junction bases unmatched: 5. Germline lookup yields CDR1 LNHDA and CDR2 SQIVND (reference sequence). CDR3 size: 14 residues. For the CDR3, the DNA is TGTGCCAGTACCCCTGGACAGGGGAACACTGAAGCTTTCTTT. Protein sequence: CASTPGQGNTEAFF.

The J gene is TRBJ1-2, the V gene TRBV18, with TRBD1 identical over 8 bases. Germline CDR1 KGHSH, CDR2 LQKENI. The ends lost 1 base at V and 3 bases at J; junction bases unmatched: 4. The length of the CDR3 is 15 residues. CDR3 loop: CASSPLDRADYGYTF. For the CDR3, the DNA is TGTGCCAGCTCACCACTGGACAGGGCAGACTATGGCTACACCTTC.

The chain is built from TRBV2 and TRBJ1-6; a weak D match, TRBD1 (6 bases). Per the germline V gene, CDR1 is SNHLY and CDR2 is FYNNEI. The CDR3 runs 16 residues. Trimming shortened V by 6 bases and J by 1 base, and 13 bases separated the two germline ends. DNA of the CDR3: TGTGCCAGCAGCCAGGGGAGGAGGTCCTATAATTCACCCCTCCACTTT. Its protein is CASSQGRRSYNSPLHF.

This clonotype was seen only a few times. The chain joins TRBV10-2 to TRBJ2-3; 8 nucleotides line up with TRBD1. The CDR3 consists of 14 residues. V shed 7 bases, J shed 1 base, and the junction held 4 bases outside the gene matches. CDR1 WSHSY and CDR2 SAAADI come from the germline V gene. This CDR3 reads CASNPGQGTDTQYF. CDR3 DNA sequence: TGCGCCAGCAACCCGGGACAGGGCACAGATACGCAGTATTTT.

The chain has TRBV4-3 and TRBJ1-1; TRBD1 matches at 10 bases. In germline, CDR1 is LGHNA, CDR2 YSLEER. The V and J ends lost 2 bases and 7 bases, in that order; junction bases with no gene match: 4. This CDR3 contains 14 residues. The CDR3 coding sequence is TGCGCCAGCAGCCAACGACAGGGGGCAGGTGAAGCTTTCTTT. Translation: CASSQRQGAGEAFF.

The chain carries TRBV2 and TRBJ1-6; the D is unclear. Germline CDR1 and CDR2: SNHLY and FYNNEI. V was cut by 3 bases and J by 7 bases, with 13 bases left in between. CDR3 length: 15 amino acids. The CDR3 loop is CASSEQGTENSPLHF. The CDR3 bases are TGTGCCAGCAGTGAGCAAGGCACGGAGAATTCACCCCTCCACTTT.

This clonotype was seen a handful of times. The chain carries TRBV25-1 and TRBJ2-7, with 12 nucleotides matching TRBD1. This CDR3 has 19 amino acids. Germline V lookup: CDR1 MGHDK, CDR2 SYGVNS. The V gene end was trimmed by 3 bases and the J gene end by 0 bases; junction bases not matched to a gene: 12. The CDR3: CASSEPGTGGPLSSYEQYF. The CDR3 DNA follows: TGTGCCAGCAGTGAGCCCGGGACAGGGGGCCCTCTGAGCTCCTACGAGCAGTACTTC.

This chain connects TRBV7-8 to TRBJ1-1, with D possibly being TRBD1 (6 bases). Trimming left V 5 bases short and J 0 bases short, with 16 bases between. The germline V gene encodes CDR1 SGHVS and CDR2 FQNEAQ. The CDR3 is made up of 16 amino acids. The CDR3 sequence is CASSQNAQGMNTEAFF. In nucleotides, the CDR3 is TGTGCCAGCAGCCAGAACGCCCAGGGGATGAACACTGAAGCTTTCTTT.

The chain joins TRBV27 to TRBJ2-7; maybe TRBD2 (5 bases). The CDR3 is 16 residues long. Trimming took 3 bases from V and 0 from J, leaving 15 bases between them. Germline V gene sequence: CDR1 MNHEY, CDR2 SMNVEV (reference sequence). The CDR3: CASSFSQQGSSYEQYF. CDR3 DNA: TGTGCCAGCAGTTTCTCTCAGCAAGGGAGCTCCTACGAGCAGTACTTC.

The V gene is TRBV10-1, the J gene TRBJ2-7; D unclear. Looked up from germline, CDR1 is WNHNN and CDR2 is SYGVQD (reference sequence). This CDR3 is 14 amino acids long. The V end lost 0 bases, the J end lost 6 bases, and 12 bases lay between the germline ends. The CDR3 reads CASSESGLLREQYF. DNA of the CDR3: TGCGCCAGCAGTGAGTCTGGGCTATTGCGCGAGCAGTACTTC.

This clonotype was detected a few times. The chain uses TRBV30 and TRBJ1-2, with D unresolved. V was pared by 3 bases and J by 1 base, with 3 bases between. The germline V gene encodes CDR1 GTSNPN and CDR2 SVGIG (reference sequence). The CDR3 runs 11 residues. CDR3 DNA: TGTGCCTGGAGCGATAACTATGGCTACACCTTC. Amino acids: CAWSDNYGYTF.

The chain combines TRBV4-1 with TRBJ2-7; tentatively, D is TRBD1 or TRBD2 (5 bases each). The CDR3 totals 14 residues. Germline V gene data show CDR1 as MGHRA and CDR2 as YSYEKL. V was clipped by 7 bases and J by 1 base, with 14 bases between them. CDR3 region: CASTSGTDSYEQYF. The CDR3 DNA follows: TGCGCCAGCACCTCCGGGACGGATTCCTACGAGCAGTACTTC.

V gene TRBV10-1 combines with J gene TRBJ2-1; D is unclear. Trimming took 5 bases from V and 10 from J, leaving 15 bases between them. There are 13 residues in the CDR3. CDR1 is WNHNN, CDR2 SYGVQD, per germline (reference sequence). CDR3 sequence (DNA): TGCGCCAGCAGTCCTGACCTTACCTACGAGCAGTTCTTC. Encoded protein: CASSPDLTYEQFF.